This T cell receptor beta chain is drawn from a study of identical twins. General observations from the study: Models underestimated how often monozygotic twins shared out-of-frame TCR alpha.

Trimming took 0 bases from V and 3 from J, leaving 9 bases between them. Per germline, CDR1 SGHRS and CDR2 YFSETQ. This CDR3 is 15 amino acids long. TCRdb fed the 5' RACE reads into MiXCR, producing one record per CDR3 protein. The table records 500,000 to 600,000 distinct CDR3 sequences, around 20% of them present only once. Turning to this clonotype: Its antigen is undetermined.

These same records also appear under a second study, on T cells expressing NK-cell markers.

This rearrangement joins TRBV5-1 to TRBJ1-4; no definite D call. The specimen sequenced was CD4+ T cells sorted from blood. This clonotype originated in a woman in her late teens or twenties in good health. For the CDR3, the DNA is TGCGCCAGCAGCTTGGATGGAGAAGCTAATGAAAAACTGTTTTTT. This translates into CASSLDGEANEKLFF.